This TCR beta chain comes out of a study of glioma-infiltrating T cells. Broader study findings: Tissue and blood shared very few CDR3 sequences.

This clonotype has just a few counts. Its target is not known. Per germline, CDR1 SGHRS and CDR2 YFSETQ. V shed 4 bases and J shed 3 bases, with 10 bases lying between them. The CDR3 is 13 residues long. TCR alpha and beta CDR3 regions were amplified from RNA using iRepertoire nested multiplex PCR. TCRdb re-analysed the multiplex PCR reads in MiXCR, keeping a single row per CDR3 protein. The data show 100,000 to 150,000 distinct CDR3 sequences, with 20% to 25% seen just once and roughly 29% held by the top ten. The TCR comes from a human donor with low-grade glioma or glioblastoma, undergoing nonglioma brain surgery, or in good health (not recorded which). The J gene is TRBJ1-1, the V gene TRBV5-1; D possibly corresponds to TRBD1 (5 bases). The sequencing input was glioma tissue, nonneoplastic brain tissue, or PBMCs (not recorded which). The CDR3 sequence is CASSGTGDTEAFF. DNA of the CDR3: TGCGCCAGCAGCGGCACAGGAGACACTGAAGCTTTCTTT.